The sequence of this TCR beta chain was determined in a study of human T cells and chemical hapten exposure. The CDR3 sequence is 13 residues long. The germline CDR1 and CDR2 sequences are SGHDN and FVKESK. Study-wide results and limits: Donors had alopecia, so their immune response may differ from healthy people's.

Time point noted: pre-sensitization, week 0. Treatment of the sample: therapeutic diphenylcyclopropenone sensitization with weekly scalp DPC. In regard to this clonotype: What it recognizes is unknown. At one of its ends the junction is not consistent with the germline gene, which may arise from a read error.

From the RACE reads, TCRdb called clonotypes with MiXCR, one entry per CDR3 protein. The sample consists of about 260,000 distinct CDR3 sequences, approximately 8.4% of them appearing once. The input for sequencing was whole blood, taken in connection with sensitization to the hapten diphenylcyclopropenone (DPC). The source of this sequence is a middle-aged woman with alopecia areata. Some clones in this sample may be carry-over from other donors' samples. This rearrangement joins TRBV14 to TRBJ1-5, with a possible D match to TRBD1 (5 bases). The CDR3 sequence is CVSSRDSNQPQHF. The CDR3 DNA is TGTGTCAGCAGCCGGGACAGCAATCAGCCCCAGCATTTT.